The 30 T cell receptor beta chains below come from one sample, sequenced in a study of T-cell memory formation after mild COVID-19. TCRdb used MiXCR to reprocess the 5' RACE reads, holding one entry per CDR3 protein. The sample contains 450,000 to 650,000 distinct CDR3 sequences, roughly a fifth of which appear only once. Sequencing used PBMCs or a T cell subset sorted from them (not recorded which). These receptors were obtained from an adult woman who had mild COVID-19 (a few samples of this study predate the infection). Cell type and time point are not known.

CDR3 nucleotides: TGTGCCAGCAGTTACTCGACTGGGAGAGTCGGCAATGAGCAGTTCTTC. Encoded protein: CASSYSTGRVGNEQFF. The chain employs TRBV6-2 or TRBV6-3 and TRBJ2-1; possible D gene TRBD2, 5 bases. From germline, CDR1 is MNHEY and CDR2 SVGEGT. This CDR3 has 16 residues. V lost 0 bases and J lost 6, with 15 bases in between.

J is TRBJ2-5 and V is TRBV2; D is ambiguous. The CDR3 spans 15 residues. The V and J ends lost 4 bases and 1 base respectively, with 13 bases between them. The germline V gene encodes CDR1 SNHLY and CDR2 FYNNEI. The CDR3 sequence is CASSARQISQETQYF. In DNA form, the CDR3 reads TGTGCCAGCAGTGCCAGGCAGATATCCCAAGAGACCCAGTACTTC.

This clonotype was seen a few times. V gene TRBV24-1 combines with J gene TRBJ2-1; 14 bases are a match to TRBD2. Germline loops: CDR1 KGHDR, CDR2 SFDVKD. V shed 4 bases and J 6 bases; nucleotides not matched to a gene: 19. The CDR3 contains 21 residues. CDR3 sequence reads: CATSEWGLAGALGRIVNEQFF. CDR3 nucleotides: TGTGCCACCAGTGAATGGGGACTAGCGGGAGCTCTTGGTAGGATAGTCAATGAGCAGTTCTTC.

This clonotype was observed a handful of times. V is TRBV20-1 and J is TRBJ2-3; maybe TRBD2 (6 bases). Germline-derived CDR1 and CDR2 are DFQATT and SNEGSKA (reference sequence). V was clipped by 1 base and J by 7 bases, with 15 bases between them. The CDR3 has 14 amino acids. The CDR3 is CSARGLEPPHTQYF. CDR3 coding DNA: TGCAGTGCTAGAGGACTAGAACCTCCCCATACGCAGTATTTT.

The gene calls are TRBV5-6 and TRBJ1-2, with D unresolved. This CDR3 region has 12 residues. CDR1 and CDR2 (germline): SGHDT, YYEEEE. Trimming shortened V by 0 bases and J by 8 bases, and 8 bases separated the two germline ends. The CDR3 protein is CASSLEPGGYTF. The CDR3, as DNA: TGTGCCAGCAGCTTGGAGCCGGGGGGCTACACCTTC.

The gene calls are TRBV29-1 and TRBJ1-2; D is perhaps TRBD1 (6 bases). V was pared by 2 bases and J by 2 bases, with 9 bases between. The germline gives CDR1 SQVTM, CDR2 ANQGSEA. The CDR3 contains 13 residues. This chain's CDR3 is CSVEHRVNYGYTF. The CDR3 DNA reads TGCAGCGTTGAACACAGGGTAAACTATGGCTACACCTTC.

This clonotype came up many times. The J gene is TRBJ2-7, the V gene TRBV5-1, with unresolved D. CDR3 length equals 14 residues. Germline V gene lookup returns CDR1 SGHRS and CDR2 YFSETQ. V dropped 4 bases and J dropped 5 bases, with 16 bases sitting between them. CDR3 nucleotides: TGCGCCAGCAGCCTTAGGACGATTCAGGACGAGCAGTACTTC. As protein: CASSLRTIQDEQYF.

Only a few counts were recorded for this clonotype. As DNA, the CDR3 is TGTGCCAGCAGGCCCGAGGTAGGGAAGTTCTACGAGCAGTACTTC. As protein: CASRPEVGKFYEQYF. The rearrangement joins TRBV27 to TRBJ2-7, with no clear D. The ends were cut back, 6 bases at V and 3 bases at J, with 18 bases in the middle. Germline V gives CDR1 MNHEY, CDR2 SMNVEV (reference sequence). The CDR3 is 15 residues long.

This clonotype was seen a few times. This rearrangement joins TRBV6-4 to TRBJ2-1; TRBD2 might be the D (5 bases). The CDR3 consists of 14 residues. The V end was cut by 2 bases, the J end by 6 bases, with 11 bases between. Germline V gene data show CDR1 as MRHNA and CDR2 as SNTAGT. The DNA for the CDR3 is TGTGCCAGCAGTGACAGGGCGGGTACCAATGAGCAGTTCTTC. Translating gives CASSDRAGTNEQFF.

This clonotype was found many times. The J gene is TRBJ1-2, the V gene TRBV29-1, with TRBD1 as a possible D gene (6 bases). Germline V lookup: CDR1 SQVTM, CDR2 ANQGSEA. The CDR3 length is 14 residues. V dropped 4 bases and J dropped 0 bases, with 12 bases sitting between them. CDR3 residues: CSVVPGGTNYGYTF. The CDR3 DNA reads as TGCAGCGTTGTTCCGGGGGGCACTAACTATGGCTACACCTTC. Complete variable domain (other parts from reference TRBV29-1 and TRBJ1-2): SAVISQKPSRDICQRGTSLTIQCQVDSQVTMMFWYRQQPGQSLTLIATANQGSEATYESGFVIDKFPISRPNLTFSTLTVSNMSPEDSSIYLCSVVPGGTNYGYTFGSGTRLTVV.

The genes are TRBV2 and TRBJ1-5, with D possibly being TRBD1 (6 bases). Trimming took off 6 bases at V and 2 bases at J, with 14 bases between the two ends. The length of the CDR3 is 15 residues. The germline V gene encodes CDR1 SNHLY and CDR2 FYNNEI. CDR3 bases: TGTGCCAGCAGCACCAGGGGTAACGGCAATCAGCCCCAGCATTTT. Protein sequence: CASSTRGNGNQPQHF.

The chain employs TRBV7-6 and TRBJ2-1; tentatively, D is TRBD2 (5 bases). Germline CDR1 SGHVS, CDR2 FNYEAQ. The CDR3 loop spans 15 amino acids. Trimming removed 5 bases from V and 4 bases from J, with 15 bases in between. CDR3 in DNA: TGTGCCAGCAGCGCAAACAGCGGACGATACAATGAGCAGTTCTTC. This translates into CASSANSGRYNEQFF.

This clonotype was detected only a few times. The chain carries TRBV15 and TRBJ1-6; TRBD1 is a possible D gene (5 bases). Germline V CDR1 and CDR2: LNHNV, YYDKDF (reference sequence). The germline V and J ends were trimmed by 1 base and 10 bases, with 23 bases remaining between them. The CDR3 loop spans 18 amino acids. The CDR3 DNA sequence: TGTGCCACCAGCAGAGGCCCTCCAGGCGGGGGGGACGAGTCACCCCTCCACTTT. Translating it yields CATSRGPPGGGDESPLHF.

This clonotype was picked up a small number of times. V and J are TRBV3-1 and TRBJ1-1, with TRBD1 as a possible D gene (6 bases). Deletions cut 3 bases from V and 5 bases from J, with 13 bases between. This CDR3 is built from 14 residues. Germline CDR1 reads LGHDT; CDR2 reads YNNKEL (reference sequence). This CDR3 is CASSHVGAGTEAFF. The DNA for the CDR3 is TGTGCCAGCAGCCATGTGGGGGCAGGGACTGAAGCTTTCTTT.

In this sample, this clonotype turned up many times. The rearrangement uses TRBV5-1 and TRBJ1-6; D remains ambiguous. The germline CDR1 and CDR2 sequences are SGHRS and YFSETQ. V was trimmed by 5 bases and J by 7 bases, leaving 13 bases between them. The CDR3 runs to 14 residues. The DNA for the CDR3 is TGCGCCAGCAGTCCTGGACGGACGAATTCACCCCTCCACTTT. Encoded protein: CASSPGRTNSPLHF.

The table lists this clonotype with a few counts. V and J are TRBV5-1 and TRBJ2-5; TRBD2 matches at 8 bases. V lost 3 bases, J lost 3 bases, and 7 bases stayed unmatched. The CDR3 is 15 residues long. Germline lookup yields CDR1 SGHRS and CDR2 YFSETQ. The CDR3 DNA is TGCGCCAGCAGCTCCTATCAGACTAGCGAAGAGACCCAGTACTTC. It encodes CASSSYQTSEETQYF.

This clonotype was observed a few times. CDR3 DNA sequence: TGCGCCAGTCCATATACGCAGTATTTT. It is translated as CASPYTQYF. The chain links TRBV5-1 to TRBJ2-3; the D is unclear. Germline V gene data show CDR1 as SGHRS and CDR2 as YFSETQ. This CDR3 has 9 residues. Trimming shortened V by 8 bases and J by 7 bases, and 5 bases separated the two germline ends. Looking up the rest from reference TRBV5-1 and TRBJ2-3 gives the full variable domain: KAGVTQTPRYLIKTRGQQVTLSCSPISGHRSVSWYQQTPGQGLQFLFEYFSETQRNKGNFPGRFSGRQFSNSRSEMNVSTLELGDSALYLCASPYTQYFGPGTRLTVL.

This clonotype was observed a few times. V and J are TRBV7-2 and TRBJ2-7, with a possible D match to TRBD1 (6 bases). The germline V gene encodes CDR1 SGHTA and CDR2 FQGNSA. Trimming shortened V by 5 bases and J by 5 bases, and 16 bases separated the two germline ends. This CDR3 is 14 amino acids long. The chain's CDR3 is CASSQITGHNEQYF. For the CDR3, the DNA is TGTGCCAGCAGCCAAATAACAGGGCACAACGAGCAGTACTTC.

V usage is TRBV30 and J usage is TRBJ2-1; D perhaps matches TRBD2 (6 bases). Per the germline V gene, CDR1 is GTSNPN and CDR2 is SVGIG (reference sequence). This CDR3 is built from 14 residues. V lost 2 bases, J lost 3 bases, and 11 bases lay in between. CDR3 sequence (DNA): TGTGCCTGGAGTACCAGCGGGCTCTACAATGAGCAGTTCTTC. Translation: CAWSTSGLYNEQFF.

The chain is built from TRBV20-1 and TRBJ2-3; perhaps TRBD2 as D (6 bases). The CDR3 loop spans 12 amino acids. The V gene's germline CDR1 is DFQATT and CDR2 SNEGSKA (reference sequence). V dropped 7 bases and J dropped 0 bases, with 8 bases sitting between them. This CDR3 reads CSGTISTDTQYF. The DNA of the CDR3 is TGCAGTGGGACTATTAGCACAGATACGCAGTATTTT.

The V and J genes are TRBV5-1 and TRBJ2-7, with D unclear. In germline, CDR1 is SGHRS, CDR2 YFSETQ. The CDR3 runs to 13 residues. Trimming removed 0 bases at V and 1 base at J, with 5 bases between. The CDR3 nucleotides read TGCGCCAGCAGCTTGGAGGCATCCTACGAGCAGTACTTC. Translating gives CASSLEASYEQYF.

This rearrangement joins TRBV6-6 to TRBJ1-1; D not resolved. The CDR3 spans 17 residues. V was cut by 0 bases and J by 1 base, with 15 bases left in between. CDR1 is MNHNY and CDR2 is SVGAGI in the germline V gene (reference sequence). The CDR3 nucleotides read TGTGCCAGCAGTTACTCGGTTCCTCGACGGAAGAACACTGAAGCTTTCTTT. The encoded protein is CASSYSVPRRKNTEAFF.

V is TRBV5-1 and J is TRBJ2-3; 8 bases align to TRBD1. The CDR3 has 15 amino acids. Germline CDR1 reads SGHRS; CDR2 reads YFSETQ. With 3 bases clipped from V and 2 bases from J, the junction kept 5 bases outside the gene matches. The CDR3 nucleotides read TGCGCCAGCAGCTCTGGACAGGGTCTCACAGATACGCAGTATTTT. The encoded protein is CASSSGQGLTDTQYF.

The chain has TRBV2 and TRBJ2-3, with TRBD1 identical over 8 bases. The V segment lost 7 bases and the J segment 2 bases; nucleotides outside the gene matches: 8. The germline V gene encodes CDR1 SNHLY and CDR2 FYNNEI. The CDR3 has 15 residues. CDR3 amino acids: CASKRTGFYTDTQYF. CDR3 sequence (DNA): TGTGCCAGCAAACGGACAGGGTTCTACACAGATACGCAGTATTTT.

This chain links TRBV5-1 with TRBJ2-2; a weak D match, TRBD1 (6 bases). The CDR3 sequence is 20 residues long. Deletions cut 0 bases from V and 1 base from J, with 22 bases between. Germline CDR1 is SGHRS and CDR2 is YFSETQ. The chain's CDR3 is CASSLAYWLPGAGNTGELFF. DNA of the CDR3: TGCGCCAGCAGCTTGGCCTACTGGCTTCCAGGGGCAGGGAACACCGGGGAGCTGTTTTTT.

The chain links TRBV14 to TRBJ2-7, with 11 bases that match TRBD2. CDR1 is SGHDN, CDR2 FVKESK, per germline. The CDR3 is 17 residues long. Unmatched junction bases numbered 8, after V lost 0 bases and J lost 4 bases. CDR3 protein: CASSQDFATSGIYEQYF. In DNA form, the CDR3 reads TGTGCCAGCAGCCAAGATTTCGCGACTAGCGGGATATACGAGCAGTACTTC.

J is TRBJ1-2 and V is TRBV5-1; possible D gene TRBD1, 6 bases. The V gene lost 0 bases and the J gene lost 3 bases, with 12 bases spanning the gap. Germline V CDR1 and CDR2: SGHRS, YFSETQ. The CDR3 covers 15 residues. This chain's CDR3 is CASSLAEGQYYGYTF. The CDR3 DNA is TGCGCCAGCAGCTTGGCGGAAGGACAGTACTATGGCTACACCTTC. Using reference TRBV5-1 and TRBJ1-2 for the parts outside the CDR3, the full variable domain is KAGVTQTPRYLIKTRGQQVTLSCSPISGHRSVSWYQQTPGQGLQFLFEYFSETQRNKGNFPGRFSGRQFSNSRSEMNVSTLELGDSALYLCASSLAEGQYYGYTFGSGTRLTVV.

The chain joins TRBV12-3 or TRBV12-4 to TRBJ1-2; D is perhaps TRBD1 (5 bases). Trimming pared 5 bases from V and 4 bases from J, leaving 11 bases between. This CDR3 is 13 amino acids long. This chain's CDR3 is CASSTREFYGYTF. CDR3 DNA: TGTGCCAGCAGTACCAGGGAATTCTATGGCTACACCTTC.

This clonotype was seen a handful of times. The chain joins TRBV7-3 to TRBJ1-1; weak D call: TRBD1 (5 bases). Trimming removed 2 bases from V and 1 base from J, with 8 bases in between. This CDR3 spans 14 amino acids. CDR1 SGHTA and CDR2 FQGTGA come from the germline V gene. Here the CDR3 DNA reads TGTGCCAGCAGCTTATTCGGGGCGAACACTGAAGCTTTCTTT. Translating it yields CASSLFGANTEAFF.

The rearrangement joins TRBV7-8 to TRBJ1-5; unclear D gene. The CDR3 has 16 residues. In germline, CDR1 is SGHVS, CDR2 FQNEAQ. Trimming removed 5 bases at V and 3 bases at J, with 17 bases between. The CDR3 sequence is CASSHKAVVANQPQHF. CDR3 sequence (DNA): TGTGCCAGCAGCCATAAGGCAGTAGTAGCCAATCAGCCCCAGCATTTT. The full variable domain, with the rest looked up from reference TRBV7-8 and TRBJ1-5, is GAGVSQSPRYKVAKRGQDVALRCDPISGHVSLFWYQQALGQGPEFLTYFQNEAQLDKSGLPSDRFFAERPEGSVSTLKIQRTQQEDSAVYLCASSHKAVVANQPQHFGDGTRLSIL.